This T cell receptor beta chain is from a study of glioma-infiltrating T cells (dated by TCRdb to 2016 to 2017). Some background on the complete study: TCR alpha- and beta-chain repertoires were sequenced from glioma tissue, non-neoplastic brain tissue and matched peripheral blood mononuclear cells. Each tissue-infiltrating repertoire was compared with the same patient's peripheral blood repertoire to measure divergence between tissue and blood T-cell populations. Three low-grade glioma patients, roughly 8 primary glioblastoma patients, and three non-glioma patients who contributed non-neoplastic brain tissue made up the paired cohort.

The CDR3 covers 15 residues, taking in both the cysteine and the phenylalanine. Left in the record is the CDR3 DNA by itself, 45 bases read in frame from the first base. Note on this clonotype: Which antigen it targets is not known. One junction end disagrees with the germline gene, perhaps due to a read error.

Study-level results and caveats: Only a very small number of CDR3 sequences turned up in both tissue and blood, a result put down to high CDR3 diversity combined with limited sampling. Group comparisons rested on small numbers: three non-neoplastic, three low-grade glioma and 7 or 8 glioblastoma patients. VJ-independent divergence between tissue and blood was below expectation in non-neoplastic patients but above expectation in all gliomas, especially low-grade gliomas.

The iRepertoire nested amplicon-rescue multiplex PCR (arm-PCR) platform was used to amplify TCR alpha and beta CDR3 regions from RNA. The input for one-step reverse transcription and amplification was roughly 90-450 ng of tissue mRNA or PBMC total RNA. Following bead purification, Illumina adapters were added by a secondary multiplex PCR, and libraries between 200 and 400 bp were gel-purified. Internal 6-nucleotide barcodes were carried by the libraries and were used for demultiplexing. Sequencing of libraries was performed on an Illumina MiSeq with 2x220 or 2x250 nucleotide paired-end reads. The paper's processing steps were these. FLASH 1.2.11 was used to merge paired reads, and BWA-MEM then aligned the reads to the GRCh37 human genome before TRA and TRB reads were extracted. An IMGT-derived reference of cassette sequences and CDR3 motifs, with pseudogenes included, was used for V and J assignment. Reads were translated in three frames, and productive CDR3s were defined as those with a C...FGXG motif and no stop codons. A clonotype was defined as a unique combination of a V-J cassette pair and a CDR3 amino acid sequence. Reads were filtered by Hamming distance, thresholded by each sample's sequence error rate in mapped regions. The public sequencing data were trimmed at Q25 with fastp and processed into clonotypes with MiXCR by TCRdb, which kept only in-frame beta chains. All rows with the same CDR3 protein become a single entry with the most common DNA and genes. The V and J calls come from TCRdb's annotation, not from the publication. Present in this sample are 84,000 or so distinct CDR3 sequences, about 25% of which were seen just once. The ten largest clones add up to more than 6.5% of the sample.

The chain was built from TRBV12-3 or TRBV12-4 and TRBJ1-2, and TRBD1 may be the D gene, going by 5 matching bases. The clonotype comes from a human donor with low-grade glioma or glioblastoma, undergoing nonglioma brain surgery, or in good health (not recorded which). Sequenced sample: glioma tissue, nonneoplastic brain tissue, or PBMCs (not recorded which). Here is the DNA: TGTGCCCGCAGCCCCTCGGAGGGGCCGGTCTATGGCTACACCTTC. This codes for CARSPSEGPVYGYTF.